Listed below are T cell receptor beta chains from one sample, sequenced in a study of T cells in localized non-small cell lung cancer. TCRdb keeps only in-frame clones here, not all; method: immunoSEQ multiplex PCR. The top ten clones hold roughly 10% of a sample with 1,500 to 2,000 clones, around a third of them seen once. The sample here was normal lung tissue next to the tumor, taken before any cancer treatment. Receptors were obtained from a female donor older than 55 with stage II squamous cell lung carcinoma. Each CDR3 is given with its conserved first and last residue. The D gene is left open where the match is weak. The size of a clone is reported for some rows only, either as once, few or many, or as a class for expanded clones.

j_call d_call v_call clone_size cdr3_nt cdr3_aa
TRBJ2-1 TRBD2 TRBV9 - TGTGCCAGCAGCCTCGCAACTAGCGTCAATGAGCAGTTCTTC CASSLATSVNEQFF
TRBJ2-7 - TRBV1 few TGCGCCAGCAGCCAGGAACCCGGGACAAACTCCTACGAGCAGTACTTC CASSQEPGTNSYEQYF
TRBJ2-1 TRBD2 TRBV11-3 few TGTGCCAGCAGCACTCGAGCGGGGTGGTCTTACAATGAGCAGTTCTTC CASSTRAGWSYNEQFF
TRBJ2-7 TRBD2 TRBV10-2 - TGCGCCAGCAGTGACGGGGGGACCGCCGGTTACGAGCAGTACTTC CASSDGGTAGYEQYF
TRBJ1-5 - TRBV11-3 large TGTGCCAGCAGCTTGGGGCCAGGGGAACAGCCCCAGCATTTT CASSLGPGEQPQHF
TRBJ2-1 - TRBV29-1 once TGCAGCGCCCAAGGGGGGACGGTCTACAATGAGCAGTTCTTC CSAQGGTVYNEQFF
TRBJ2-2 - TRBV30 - TGTGCCTGGAGCGGAGACACCGGGGAGCTGTTTTTT CAWSGDTGELFF
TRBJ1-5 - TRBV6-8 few TGTGCCAGCAGTTGGGGGGTGGATCAGCCCCAGCATTTT CASSWGVDQPQHF
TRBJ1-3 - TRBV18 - TGTGCCAGCTCACACGACAGGAACTCTGGAAACACCATATATTTT CASSHDRNSGNTIYF
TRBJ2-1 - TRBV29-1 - TGCAGCATTCCAAAGGACGGCCCCTACAATGAGCAGTTCTTC CSIPKDGPYNEQFF
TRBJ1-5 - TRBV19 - TGTGCCAGTAACCTTGGGGATCCTAATAGCAATCAGCCCCAGCATTTT CASNLGDPNSNQPQHF
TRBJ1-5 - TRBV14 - TGTGCCAGCAGCCAAGACAAAGGCCTCAATCAGCCCCAGCATTTT CASSQDKGLNQPQHF
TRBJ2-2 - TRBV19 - TGTGCCAGTACCCCTCCGGGTCTGAACACCGGGGAGCTGTTTTTT CASTPPGLNTGELFF
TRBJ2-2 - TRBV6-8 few TGTGCCAGCAGAACGGACGGGAACACCGGGGAGCTGTTTTTT CASRTDGNTGELFF
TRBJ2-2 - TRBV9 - TGTGCCAGCAGGCGGGTCCTCACCGGGGAGCTGTTTTTT CASRRVLTGELFF
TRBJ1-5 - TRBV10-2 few TGCGCCAGCAGTGAGTCTGACAGTCAGCCCCAGCATTTT CASSESDSQPQHF
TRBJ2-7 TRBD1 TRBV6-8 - TGTGCCAGCAGAGACCCAGGGGGTAGTCGTTACGAGCAGTACTTC CASRDPGGSRYEQYF
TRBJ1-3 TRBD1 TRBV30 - TGTGCCTGGAGTCCACAGGGGACGCCTGGAAACACCATATATTTT CAWSPQGTPGNTIYF
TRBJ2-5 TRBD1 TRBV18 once TGTGCCAGCTCCTTAGGACAGGCCATGCAAGAGACCCAGTACTTC CASSLGQAMQETQYF
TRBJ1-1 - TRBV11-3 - TGTGCCAGCAGCTTAGGCGGACAGAGGACTGAAGCTTTCTTT CASSLGGQRTEAFF